One sample yielded the 19 T cell receptor beta chains listed below, sequenced in a study of cytomegalovirus exposure and HLA in healthy donors. 13 Jbeta primers and 60 Vbeta primers were used for the PCR. Measured with immunoSEQ multiplex PCR; TCRdb has only the in-frame clones, and not every one. The table shows about 180,000 clones, with about 80% occurring only once. Sample: PBMCs. The origin of the receptors is a man between 18 and 35 years old in good health and CMV-seronegative.

The rearrangement links TRBV7-2 to TRBJ2-6; possible D gene TRBD1, 5 bases. Deletions cut 5 bases from V and 2 bases from J, with 10 bases between. The CDR3 runs 15 residues. Germline V gives CDR1 SGHTA, CDR2 FQGNSA. The CDR3 DNA reads TGTGCCAGCAGCCCCGACAGTCCTGGGGCCAACGTCCTGACTTTC. It yields the protein CASSPDSPGANVLTF.

V is TRBV6-1 and J is TRBJ1-4; possibly TRBD1 for D (6 bases). V gave up 8 bases and J gave up 7 bases, with 17 bases separating them. The CDR3 has 14 amino acids. Germline CDR1 reads MNHNS; CDR2 reads SASEGT. Here the CDR3 reads CASGRGAQVEKLFF. For the CDR3, the DNA is TGTGCCAGCGGACGGGGGGCCCAGGTTGAAAAACTGTTTTTT.

The chain joins TRBV15 to TRBJ2-2, with no clear D. Germline-derived CDR1 and CDR2 are LNHNV and YYDKDF (reference sequence). This CDR3 region has 13 residues. V was clipped by 0 bases and J by 8 bases, with 7 bases between them. As DNA, the CDR3 is TGTGCCACCAGCAGAGATCCCCGGGGGGAGCTGTTTTTT. It is translated as CATSRDPRGELFF.

The chain recombines TRBV4-2 with TRBJ2-5; a weak D match, TRBD2 (5 bases). The DNA end lines up better with TRBJ2-7; the J call may be wrong. This CDR3 has 15 residues. The V gene's germline CDR1 is LGHNA and CDR2 YNFKEQ. The DNA of the CDR3 is TGTGCCAGCAGCCAAGAGTATAGCGCGGGCTACGAGCAGTACTTC. Protein sequence: CASSQEYSAGYEQYF.

The chain links TRBV29-1 to TRBJ2-7; tentative D call: TRBD1 (6 bases). Trimming removed 4 bases at V and 3 bases at J, with 10 bases between. Germline CDR1 SQVTM, CDR2 ANQGSEA. The CDR3 spans 12 residues. The CDR3 reads CSVVSQGYEQYF. CDR3 DNA: TGCAGCGTTGTGTCACAGGGCTACGAGCAGTACTTC.

The chain couples TRBV7-9 to TRBJ1-2, with a tentative D call TRBD1 (6 bases). The V gene's germline CDR1 is SEHNR and CDR2 FQNEAQ (reference sequence). V was cut by 7 bases and J by 3 bases, with 15 bases left in between. This CDR3 contains 14 residues. The CDR3: CASTLDSQYYGYTF. For the CDR3, the DNA is TGTGCCAGCACCTTGGACAGCCAGTACTATGGCTACACCTTC.

The genes are TRBV4-3 and TRBJ2-7; D possibly corresponds to TRBD1 (5 bases). V dropped 0 bases and J dropped 2 bases, with 14 bases sitting between them. CDR3 length: 16 amino acids. Germline V lookup: CDR1 LGHNA, CDR2 YSLEER. DNA of the CDR3: TGCGCCAGCAGCCAAGATCAAGTCAGGGATACCTACGAGCAGTACTTC. Amino acids: CASSQDQVRDTYEQYF.

V gene TRBV7-8 combines with J gene TRBJ2-1, with D perhaps matching TRBD1 (6 bases). The V gene lost 0 bases and the J gene lost 0 bases, with 9 bases spanning the gap. The germline V gene encodes CDR1 SGHVS and CDR2 FQNEAQ. This CDR3 has 16 amino acids. The CDR3 nucleotides read TGTGCCAGCAGCTTAGCAAGAGGGGGCTCCTACAATGAGCAGTTCTTC. It encodes CASSLARGGSYNEQFF.

The rearrangement uses TRBV25-1 and TRBJ2-7, with TRBD2 as a possible D gene (5 bases). Deletions cut 4 bases from V and 2 bases from J, with 12 bases between. This CDR3 has 14 amino acids. Per germline, CDR1 MGHDK and CDR2 SYGVNS. CDR3: CASSAQDGTYEQYF. DNA of the CDR3: TGTGCCAGCAGTGCTCAGGACGGGACCTACGAGCAGTACTTC.

The chain uses TRBV7-2 and TRBJ1-4, with 9 nucleotides matching TRBD1. Losses at the gene ends were 5 bases for V and 3 bases for J; bases not matched to a gene: 4. The CDR3 length is 15 residues. Germline CDR1 and CDR2: SGHTA and FQGNSA. The CDR3 DNA reads TGTGCCAGCAGCACAACAGGGGGCTCTAATGAAAAACTGTTTTTT. It translates to CASSTTGGSNEKLFF. Variable domain in full (rest from reference TRBV7-2 and TRBJ1-4): GAGVSQSPSNKVTEKGKDVELRCDPISGHTALYWYRQSLGQGLEFLIYFQGNSAPDKSGLPSDRFSAERTGGSVSTLTIQRTQQEDSAVYLCASSTTGGSNEKLFFGSGTQLSVL.

The CDR3 here is CAWRFAGANEQFF. The DNA for the CDR3 is TGTGCCTGGAGGTTTGCGGGGGCCAATGAGCAGTTCTTC. This chain connects TRBV30 to TRBJ2-1; perhaps TRBD2 as D (7 bases). The CDR3 spans 13 residues. Between the trimmed V and J ends, which lost 3 bases and 6 bases, there was a span of 12 bases. Germline V lookup: CDR1 GTSNPN, CDR2 SVGIG (reference sequence).

The CDR3 bases are TGTGCCAGCAGCTTCCCAGGGAAATATGGCTACACCTTC. It yields the protein CASSFPGKYGYTF. This rearrangement joins TRBV11-2 to TRBJ1-2; a possible D gene is TRBD1 (5 bases). V was trimmed by 3 bases and J by 5 bases, leaving 10 bases between them. Per the germline V gene, CDR1 is SGHAT and CDR2 is FQNNGV. The CDR3 covers 13 residues. The complete variable domain, with remaining parts taken from reference TRBV11-2 and TRBJ1-2, reads EAGVAQSPRYKIIEKRQSVAFWCNPISGHATLYWYQQILGQGPKLLIQFQNNGVVDDSQLPKDRFSAERLKGVDSTLKIQPAKLEDSAVYLCASSFPGKYGYTFGSGTRLTVV.

This clone was counted between two and nine times. The rearrangement joins TRBV7-9 to TRBJ2-7; 7 bases agree with TRBD2. The germline V gene has CDR1 SEHNR and CDR2 FQNEAQ (reference sequence). V shed 5 bases, J shed 2 bases, and the junction held 9 bases outside the gene matches. CDR3 length equals 15 residues. CDR3 region: CASSPQAGPPYEQYF. In nucleotides, the CDR3 is TGTGCCAGCAGCCCACAAGCGGGACCTCCCTACGAGCAGTACTTC.

This clone was recorded a few times. The DNA of the CDR3 is TGTGCCAGCAGCCACACGAGGGGACAGGGAAAAAAGCAGTACTTC. Translating it yields CASSHTRGQGKKQYF. The chain recombines TRBV6-5 with TRBJ2-7; 9 positions agree with TRBD1. V shed 6 bases, J shed 8 bases, and the junction held 14 bases outside the gene matches. The V gene's germline CDR1 is MNHEY and CDR2 SVGAGI. The CDR3 contains 15 residues.

The V and J genes are TRBV5-4 and TRBJ2-6; TRBD1 matches 12 bases. CDR1 and CDR2 (germline): SGHNT, YYREEE (reference sequence). V lost 4 bases and J lost 4; bases outside the gene matches: 12. This CDR3 has 19 residues. The CDR3 DNA is TGTGCCAGCAGCCCTGTACCGGGACAGGGGGCGACCGGGGCCAACGTCCTGACTTTC. Translation gives CASSPVPGQGATGANVLTF.

The chain combines TRBV9 with TRBJ2-1; 13 bases are a match to TRBD2. CDR3 length: 17 amino acids. With 0 bases clipped from V and 7 bases from J, the junction kept 7 bases outside the gene matches. Germline assignment: CDR1 SGDLS and CDR2 YYNGEE. In nucleotides, the CDR3 is TGTGCCAGCAGCGTAGGTGGTTGGGGACTAGCGGGAAATGAGCAGTTCTTC. Translating gives CASSVGGWGLAGNEQFF.

The rearrangement uses TRBV5-4 and TRBJ1-2; D not certain. Germline CDR1 SGHNT, CDR2 YYREEE (reference sequence). The ends were cut back, 7 bases at V and 6 bases at J, with 19 bases in the middle. CDR3 length: 14 amino acids. CDR3 bases: TGTGCCAGCCAAATAAATGTGGGTCGGGATGGCTACACCTTC. It translates to CASQINVGRDGYTF.

There are a few counts of this clone. This chain connects TRBV6-6 to TRBJ2-5; 8 positions agree with TRBD2. The DNA matches TRBJ2-7 better at its end, which makes the J call doubtful. Per germline, CDR1 MNHNY and CDR2 SVGAGI (reference sequence). The CDR3 covers 15 residues. CDR3 sequence reads: CASSYSSGGDYEQYF. The CDR3 nucleotides read TGTGCCAGCAGTTACTCGAGCGGGGGTGATTACGAGCAGTACTTC.

This sequence joins TRBV4-3 and TRBJ2-5; TRBD1 agrees at 8 bases. The V gene's germline CDR1 is LGHNA and CDR2 YSLEER. This CDR3 comprises 16 residues. V lost 4 bases and J lost 1; bases outside the gene matches: 8. The DNA of the CDR3 is TGCGCCAGCAGCCGAAATCCGACAGGGGCCCAAGAGACCCAGTACTTC. This sequence encodes CASSRNPTGAQETQYF.